The T cell receptor (beta chain) under discussion was sequenced for a study of shared clonotypes between healthy human individuals. At deep level, the assay was performed. The repertoire was sequenced with immunoSEQ multiplex PCR; TCRdb's copy has only in-frame clones and lacks some. The sample includes over 2 million clones, just under 95% of them seen just once. About this clone itself: What it recognizes is unknown.

V lost 3 bases to trimming and J lost 0 bases, with 9 bases between them. CDR3 length: 14 amino acids. Germline V lookup: CDR1 SEHNR, CDR2 FQNEAQ (reference sequence). Study findings and constraints: Apart from blood, nothing was sampled; tissue repertoires likely differ. An anticipated effect of sequencing depth on clonotype sharing among donors was recognized. Genetic and exposure-history diversity was limited by the few donors.

Input material: naive CD4+ T cells from PBMCs. Specified subset: CD45RA+ positively selected. The chain combines TRBV7-9 with TRBJ2-7; D perhaps matches TRBD1 (5 bases). The receptor was derived from a man aged 18 to 29 in good health. Some clones in this sample may be carry-over from other donors' samples. CDR3 nucleotide sequence: TGTGCCAGCAGCTTGTCCAGGGACTCCTACGAGCAGTACTTC. As protein: CASSLSRDSYEQYF.